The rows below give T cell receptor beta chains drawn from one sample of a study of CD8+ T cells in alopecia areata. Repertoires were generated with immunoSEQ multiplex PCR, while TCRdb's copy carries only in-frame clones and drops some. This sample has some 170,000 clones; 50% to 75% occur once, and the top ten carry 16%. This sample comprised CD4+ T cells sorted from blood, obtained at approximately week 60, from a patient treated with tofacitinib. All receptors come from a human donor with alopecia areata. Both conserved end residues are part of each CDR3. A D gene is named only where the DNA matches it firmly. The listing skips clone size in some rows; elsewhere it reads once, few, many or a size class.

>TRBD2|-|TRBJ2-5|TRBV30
CAWKTSGGGETQYF
TGTGCCTGGAAGACTAGCGGGGGAGGAGAGACCCAGTACTTC
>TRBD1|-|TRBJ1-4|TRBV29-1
CSVKGTGHEKLFF
TGCAGCGTTAAAGGGACAGGGCATGAAAAACTGTTTTTT
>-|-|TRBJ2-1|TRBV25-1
CASSEQGYNEQFF
TGTGCCAGCAGTGAACAGGGGTACAATGAGCAGTTCTTC
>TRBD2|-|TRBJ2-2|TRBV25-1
CASTVSGGTGELFF
TGTGCCAGCACGGTGTCGGGGGGGACCGGGGAGCTGTTTTTT
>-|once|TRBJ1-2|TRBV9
CASSVQGLDGYTF
TGTGCCAGCAGCGTACAGGGACTGGATGGCTACACCTTC
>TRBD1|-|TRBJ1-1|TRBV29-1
CSVEVRGLNTEAFF
TGCAGCGTTGAGGTCAGGGGGCTGAACACTGAAGCTTTCTTT
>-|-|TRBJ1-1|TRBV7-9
CASTPRRSQNTEAFF
TGTGCCAGCACCCCTCGGCGCAGTCAGAACACTGAAGCTTTCTTT
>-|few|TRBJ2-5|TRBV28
CASTQETQYF
TGTGCCAGCACTCAAGAGACCCAGTACTTC
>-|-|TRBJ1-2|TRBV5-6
CASSLVPRGGYTF
TGTGCCAGCAGCTTGGTTCCGAGGGGAGGCTACACCTTC
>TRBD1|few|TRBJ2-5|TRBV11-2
CASSPGQGQGEETQYF
TGTGCCAGCAGCCCCGGACAGGGTCAGGGGGAAGAGACCCAGTACTTC
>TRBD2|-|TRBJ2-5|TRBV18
CASSPVNGLAETQYF
TGTGCCAGCTCACCGGTGAACGGACTAGCTGAGACCCAGTACTTC
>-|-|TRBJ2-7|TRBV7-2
CASTPGPTYEQYF
TGTGCCAGCACCCCTGGGCCAACCTACGAGCAGTACTTC
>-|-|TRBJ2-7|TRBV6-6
CASTESHYEQYF
TGTGCCAGCACCGAAAGCCACTACGAGCAGTACTTC
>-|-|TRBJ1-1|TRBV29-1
CSVEQYTEAFF
TGCAGCGTTGAGCAGTACACTGAAGCTTTCTTT
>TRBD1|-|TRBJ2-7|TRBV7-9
CASSRGDSSYEQYF
TGTGCCAGCAGCCGAGGGGACAGTTCCTACGAGCAGTACTTC
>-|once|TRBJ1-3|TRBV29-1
CSVDIGQSGNTIYF
TGCAGCGTTGACATAGGACAGTCTGGAAACACCATATATTTT
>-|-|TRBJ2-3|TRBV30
CAWSRGDTQYF
TGTGCCTGGAGCAGAGGCGATACGCAGTATTTT
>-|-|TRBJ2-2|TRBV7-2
CASSFPGVTGELFF
TGTGCCAGCAGCTTCCCGGGGGTCACCGGGGAGCTGTTTTTT
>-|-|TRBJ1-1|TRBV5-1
CASSSLEGTEAFF
TGCGCCAGCAGTAGCCTCGAAGGCACTGAAGCTTTCTTT
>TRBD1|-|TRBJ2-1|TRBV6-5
CASRLDRDPYNEQFF
TGTGCCAGCAGACTGGACAGGGACCCTTACAATGAGCAGTTCTTC
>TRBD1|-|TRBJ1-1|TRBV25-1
CASSARGDFTEAFF
TGTGCCAGCAGTGCCAGGGGGGATTTCACTGAAGCTTTCTTT
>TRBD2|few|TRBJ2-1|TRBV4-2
CASSQVQAGGRNEQFF
TGTGCCAGCAGCCAAGTCCAAGCGGGGGGGCGCAATGAGCAGTTCTTC
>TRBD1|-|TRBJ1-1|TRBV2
CASRENRGEAFF
TGTGCCAGCAGGGAAAACAGGGGAGAAGCTTTCTTT
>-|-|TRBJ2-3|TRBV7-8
CASRQRALTDTQYF
TGTGCCAGCAGGCAGAGGGCCTTAACAGATACGCAGTATTTT
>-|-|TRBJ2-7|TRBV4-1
CASSQITGRDHEQYF
TGCGCCAGCAGCCAAATAACTGGCAGGGACCACGAGCAGTACTTC
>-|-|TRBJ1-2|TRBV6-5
CASSSRYGYTF
TGTGCCAGCAGTTCCAGATATGGCTACACCTTC
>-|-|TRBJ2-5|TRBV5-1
CASSESPGHGETQYF
TGCGCCAGCAGCGAAAGTCCGGGCCACGGGGAGACCCAGTACTTC
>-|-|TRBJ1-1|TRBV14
CASSHGDSEAFF
TGTGCCAGCAGCCATGGTGATTCTGAAGCTTTCTTT
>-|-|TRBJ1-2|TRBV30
CAWSLAGAYGYTF
TGTGCCTGGAGTTTGGCAGGAGCCTATGGCTACACCTTC
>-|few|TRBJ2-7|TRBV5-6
CASSLYAATPYEQYF
TGTGCCAGCAGCTTGTATGCGGCCACCCCCTACGAGCAGTACTTC
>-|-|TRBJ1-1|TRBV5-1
CASSFYLDTEAFF
TGCGCCAGCAGCTTCTATTTGGACACTGAAGCTTTCTTT
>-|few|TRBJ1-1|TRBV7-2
CASSYIRNTEAFF
TGTGCCAGCAGCTACATAAGGAACACTGAAGCTTTCTTT
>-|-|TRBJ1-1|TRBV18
CASSPTTWTEGAFF
TGTGCCAGCTCACCAACCACGTGGACAGAGGGTGCTTTCTTT
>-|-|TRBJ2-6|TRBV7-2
CASSPRLKGTGANVLTF
TGTGCCAGCAGCCCCCGGCTGAAGGGCACTGGGGCCAACGTCCTGACTTTC
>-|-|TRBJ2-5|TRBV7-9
CASSLDSQTQYF
TGTGCCAGCAGCTTAGATTCTCAGACCCAGTACTTC
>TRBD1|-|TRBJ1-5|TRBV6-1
CASTVTGGKYQPQHF
TGTGCCAGCACTGTGACAGGGGGCAAGTATCAGCCCCAGCATTTT
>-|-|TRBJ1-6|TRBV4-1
CALGGARNSPLHF
TGCGCCCTGGGGGGGGCACGGAATTCACCCCTCCACTTT
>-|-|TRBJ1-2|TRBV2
CASSVGRDAF
TGTGCCAGCAGTGTGGGCAGGGATGCCTTC
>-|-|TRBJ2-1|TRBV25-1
CASSAEGNEQFF
TGTGCCAGCAGTGCAGAGGGAAATGAGCAGTTCTTC
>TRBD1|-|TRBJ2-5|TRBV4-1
CASSQDYGRGQETQYF
TGCGCCAGCAGCCAAGATTATGGCAGGGGGCAGGAGACCCAGTACTTC
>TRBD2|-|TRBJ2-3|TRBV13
CASSRTSGGNTDTQYF
TGTGCCAGCAGCCGGACTAGCGGGGGGAACACAGATACGCAGTATTTT
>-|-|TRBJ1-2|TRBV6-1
CASSELIRVVLGYTF
TGTGCCAGCAGTGAGCTGATCAGGGTGGTATTGGGCTACACCTTC
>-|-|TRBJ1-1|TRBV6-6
CASSYSQGNTEAFF
TGTGCCAGCAGTTATTCGCAAGGGAACACTGAAGCTTTCTTT
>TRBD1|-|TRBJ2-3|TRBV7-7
CASSPGTGSSDTQYF
TGTGCTAGCAGCCCCGGGACAGGTAGCTCAGATACGCAGTATTTT
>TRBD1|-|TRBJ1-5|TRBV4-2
CASSQETIGALNGQGNQPQHF
TGTGCCAGCAGCCAAGAAACGATTGGAGCTTTGAACGGACAGGGCAATCAGCCCCAGCATTTT
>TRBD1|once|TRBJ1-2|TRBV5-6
CASSLFGDSIYGYTF
TGTGCCAGCAGCTTGTTTGGGGACAGCATCTATGGCTACACCTTC
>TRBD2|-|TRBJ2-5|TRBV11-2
CASSPGTSGIETQYF
TGTGCCAGCAGCCCGGGGACTAGCGGTATCGAGACCCAGTACTTC
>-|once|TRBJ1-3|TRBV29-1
CSVAHPGNTIYF
TGCAGCGTTGCCCACCCTGGAAACACCATATATTTT
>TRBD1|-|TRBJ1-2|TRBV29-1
CSGQGLGGYTF
TGCAGCGGACAGGGCCTTGGAGGCTACACCTTC
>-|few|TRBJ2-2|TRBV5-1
CASSLGEGSATGELFF
TGCGCCAGCAGCTTAGGTGAAGGGAGCGCCACCGGGGAGCTGTTTTTT
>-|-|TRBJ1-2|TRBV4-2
CASSQETPNYGYTF
TGTGCCAGCAGCCAAGAGACCCCGAACTATGGCTACACCTTC